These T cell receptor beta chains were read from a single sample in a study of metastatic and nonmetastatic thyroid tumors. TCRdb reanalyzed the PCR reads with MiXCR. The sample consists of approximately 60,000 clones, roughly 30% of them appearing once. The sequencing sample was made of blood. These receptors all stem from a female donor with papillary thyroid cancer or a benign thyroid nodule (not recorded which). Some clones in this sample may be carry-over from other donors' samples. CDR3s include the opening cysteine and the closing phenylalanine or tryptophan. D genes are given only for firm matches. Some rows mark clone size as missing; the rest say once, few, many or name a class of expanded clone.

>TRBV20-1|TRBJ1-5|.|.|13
CSAPGRWNQPQHF
TGCAGTGCCCCGGGACGGTGGAATCAGCCCCAGCATTTT
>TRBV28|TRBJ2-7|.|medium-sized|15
CASSLEEASSYEQYF
TGTGCCAGCAGCCTCGAGGAGGCGAGCTCCTACGAGCAGTACTTC
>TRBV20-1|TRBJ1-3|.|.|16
CSAPSRGINSGNTIYF
TGCAGTGCTCCTTCTCGGGGGATCAACTCTGGAAACACCATATATTTT
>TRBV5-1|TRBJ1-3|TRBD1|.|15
CASSARTGAGNTIYF
TGCGCCAGCAGCGCACGGACAGGGGCTGGAAACACCATATATTTT
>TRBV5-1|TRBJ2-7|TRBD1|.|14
CASSLGPTRDSRNF
TGCGCCAGCAGCTTGGGGCCTACCCGGGACAGTCGGAACTTC
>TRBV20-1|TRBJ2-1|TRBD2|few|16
CSARPQRGGLPNEQFF
TGCAGTGCTAGACCCCAGCGGGGGGGCCTTCCCAATGAGCAGTTCTTC
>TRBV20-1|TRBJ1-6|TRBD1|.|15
CSARGTGGDNSPLHF
TGCAGTGCTAGAGGGACAGGGGGAGACAATTCACCCCTCCACTTT
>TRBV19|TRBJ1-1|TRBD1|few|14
CASRLQGAHTEAFF
TGTGCCAGTAGACTACAGGGGGCTCACACTGAAGCTTTCTTT
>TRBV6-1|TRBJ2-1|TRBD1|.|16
CASSQRTGTASNGQFF
TGTGCCAGCAGTCAGAGGACCGGGACAGCGTCGAATGGGCAGTTCTTC
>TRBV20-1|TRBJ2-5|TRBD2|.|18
CSARDNSGRASRGETQYF
TGCAGTGCTAGAGATAACAGCGGGAGGGCTTCAAGAGGAGAGACCCAGTACTTC
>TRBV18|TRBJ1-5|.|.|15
CASSLGVGLNQPQHF
TGTGCCAGCTCACTGGGTGTGGGCCTTAATCAGCCCCAGCATTTT
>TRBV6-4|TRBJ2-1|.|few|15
CASSEGAGSGNEQFF
TGTGCCAGCAGTGAAGGGGCAGGGTCGGGCAATGAGCAGTTCTTC
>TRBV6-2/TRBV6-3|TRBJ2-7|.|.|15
CASSFHPDSHYEQYF
TGTGCCAGCAGTTTCCACCCGGACAGCCACTACGAGCAGTACTTC
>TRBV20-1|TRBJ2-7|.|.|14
CSARDTLSSYEQYF
TGCAGTGCTAGAGACACCTTATCATCCTACGAGCAGTACTTC
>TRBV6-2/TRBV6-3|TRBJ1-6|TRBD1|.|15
CASALDRPRSSPLHF
TGTGCCAGCGCATTGGACAGGCCCCGGAGTTCACCCCTCCACTTT
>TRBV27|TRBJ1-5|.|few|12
CASSNSNQPQHF
TGTGCCAGCAGTAATAGCAATCAGCCCCAGCATTTT
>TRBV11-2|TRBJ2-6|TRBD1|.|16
CASSLGRGPGANVLTF
TGTGCCAGCAGCTTAGGCAGGGGGCCTGGGGCCAACGTCCTGACTTTC
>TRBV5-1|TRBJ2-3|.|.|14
CASSSPGEADTQYF
TGCGCCAGCAGCTCCCCGGGGGAGGCAGATACGCAGTATTTT
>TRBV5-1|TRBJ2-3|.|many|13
CASSLAVSDTQYF
TGCGCCAGCAGCTTGGCCGTTTCAGATACGCAGTATTTT
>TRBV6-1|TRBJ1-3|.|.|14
CASSEGDMGNTIYF
TGTGCCAGCAGTGAAGGAGACATGGGAAACACCATATATTTT
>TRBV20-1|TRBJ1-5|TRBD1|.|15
CSARHRGRDSSAQHF
TGCAGTGCTAGACACAGGGGGCGAGATTCTAGCGCCCAGCATTTT
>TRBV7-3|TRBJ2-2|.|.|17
CASSSDPLLGNTGELFF
TGTGCCAGCAGCTCTGACCCCCTACTAGGGAACACCGGGGAGCTGTTTTTT
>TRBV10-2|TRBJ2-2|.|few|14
CASSEQGYTGELFF
TGCGCCAGCAGTGAGCAGGGTTACACCGGGGAGCTGTTTTTT
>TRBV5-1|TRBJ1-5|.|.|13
CASSEGPGQPQHF
TGCGCCAGCAGCGAGGGACCGGGTCAGCCCCAGCATTTT
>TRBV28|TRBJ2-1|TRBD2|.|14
CASSFLLAGYEQFF
TGTGCCAGCAGTTTCCTTCTAGCGGGATACGAGCAGTTCTTC
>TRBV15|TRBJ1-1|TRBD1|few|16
CATSRRTGVMNTEAFF
TGTGCCACCAGCAGACGGACAGGGGTAATGAACACTGAAGCTTTCTTT
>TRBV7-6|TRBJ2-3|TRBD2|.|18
CASSLSGTSGQRTDTQYF
TGTGCCAGCAGCTTGTCCGGGACTAGCGGGCAGCGCACAGATACGCAGTATTTT
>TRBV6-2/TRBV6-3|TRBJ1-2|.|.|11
CASGQNYGYTF
TGTGCCAGCGGACAGAACTATGGCTACACCTTC
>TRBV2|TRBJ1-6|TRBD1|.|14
CASSATGGNSPLHF
TGTGCCAGCAGTGCGACAGGGGGAAATTCACCCCTCCACTTT
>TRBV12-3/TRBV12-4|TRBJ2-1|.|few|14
CASTADSSYNEQFF
TGTGCCAGCACTGCGGATAGCTCCTACAATGAGCAGTTCTTC
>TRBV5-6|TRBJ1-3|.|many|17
CASSWSERGRSGNTIYF
TGTGCCAGCAGCTGGTCTGAAAGGGGGAGGTCTGGAAACACCATATATTTT
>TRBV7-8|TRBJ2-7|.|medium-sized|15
CASSPRPGLYYEQYF
TGTGCCAGCAGCCCGCGACCGGGACTTTACTACGAGCAGTACTTC
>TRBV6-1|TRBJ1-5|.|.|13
CASRTGAGQPQHF
TGTGCCAGCAGGACGGGGGCAGGTCAGCCCCAGCATTTT
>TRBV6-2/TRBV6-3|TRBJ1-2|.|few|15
CASGGPGEDNYGYTF
TGTGCCAGCGGGGGCCCAGGGGAAGATAACTATGGCTACACCTTC
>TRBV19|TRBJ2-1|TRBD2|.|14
CASSTLAGGNEQFF
TGTGCCAGTAGTACACTAGCGGGAGGTAATGAGCAGTTCTTC
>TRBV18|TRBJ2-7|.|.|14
CASSPFLDSYEQYF
TGTGCCAGCTCACCGTTTCTGGACTCCTACGAGCAGTACTTC
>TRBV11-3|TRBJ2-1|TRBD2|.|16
CASSRSTSGVYNEQFF
TGTGCCAGCAGTAGGAGCACTAGCGGGGTATACAATGAGCAGTTCTTC
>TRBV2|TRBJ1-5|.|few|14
CASSADSGNQPQHF
TGTGCCAGCAGTGCCGATTCTGGCAATCAGCCCCAGCATTTT
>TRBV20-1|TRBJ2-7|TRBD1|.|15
CSARDPDRGAYEQYF
TGCAGTGCTAGAGATCCCGACAGGGGTGCCTACGAGCAGTACTTC
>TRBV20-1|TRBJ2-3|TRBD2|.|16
CSAHPGLAGHTDTQYF
TGCAGTGCGCACCCGGGACTAGCGGGACACACAGATACGCAGTATTTT
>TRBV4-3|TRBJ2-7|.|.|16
CASSQADSATTYEQYF
TGCGCCAGCAGCCAAGCGGATAGCGCGACTACCTACGAGCAGTACTTC
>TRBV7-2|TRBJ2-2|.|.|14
CASSGRVNTGELFF
TGTGCCAGCAGCGGAAGGGTTAACACCGGGGAGCTGTTTTTT
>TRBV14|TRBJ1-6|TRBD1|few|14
CASSLSGGGSPLHF
TGTGCCAGCAGCCTCTCAGGGGGAGGTTCACCCCTCCACTTT
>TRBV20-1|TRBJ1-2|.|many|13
CSARDGGFHGYTF
TGCAGTGCTAGAGATGGAGGGTTTCATGGCTACACCTTC
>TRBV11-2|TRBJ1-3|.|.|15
CASSVGGGTGNTIYF
TGTGCCAGCAGTGTAGGGGGAGGGACCGGAAACACCATATATTTT
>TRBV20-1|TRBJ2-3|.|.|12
CSAPGSSDTQYF
TGCAGTGCTCCGGGCAGTTCAGATACGCAGTATTTT
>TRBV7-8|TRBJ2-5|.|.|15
CASSRRQGGRETQYF
TGTGCCAGCAGCCGTCGTCAGGGGGGCCGGGAGACCCAGTACTTC
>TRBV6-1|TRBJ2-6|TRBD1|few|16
CASTGTGISGANVLTF
TGTGCCAGCACCGGGACAGGGATATCTGGGGCCAACGTCCTGACTTTC
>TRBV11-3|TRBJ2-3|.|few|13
CASSLNLRGTQYF
TGTGCCAGCAGCTTAAATTTGAGGGGTACGCAGTATTTT
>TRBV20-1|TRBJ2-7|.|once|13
CSAPRDAAYEQYF
TGCAGTGCCCCGAGGGACGCAGCCTACGAGCAGTACTTC
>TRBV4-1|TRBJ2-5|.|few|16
CASSQDHGTTQETQYF
TGCGCCAGCAGCCAAGATCATGGGACCACCCAAGAGACCCAGTACTTC
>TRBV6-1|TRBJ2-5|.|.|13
CASSRDSQETQYF
TGTGCCAGCAGCCGGGACTCTCAAGAGACCCAGTACTTC
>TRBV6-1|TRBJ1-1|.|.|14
CASNDGRPNTEAFF
TGTGCCAGCAATGACGGCAGACCGAACACTGAAGCTTTCTTT
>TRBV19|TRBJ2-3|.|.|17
CASSIDGDPKVADTQYF
TGTGCCAGTAGTATAGATGGGGACCCTAAAGTCGCGGATACGCAGTATTTT
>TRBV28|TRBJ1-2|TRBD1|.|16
CASSISQGARVGGYTF
TGTGCCAGCAGTATCTCTCAGGGGGCGCGGGTCGGGGGCTACACCTTC
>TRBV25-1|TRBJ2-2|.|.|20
CASSQIMGFNWLGNTGELFF
TGTGCCAGCAGTCAAATTATGGGCTTTAACTGGCTGGGTAACACCGGGGAGCTGTTTTTT
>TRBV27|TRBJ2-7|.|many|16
CASSFSQAVADYEQYF
TGTGCCAGCAGTTTTAGTCAGGCCGTCGCGGACTACGAGCAGTACTTC